This TCR beta chain was obtained from a study of cytomegalovirus exposure and HLA in healthy donors. Study outcomes and limitations: It was confirmed in vitro that a few of the CMV-associated chains were specific for CMV antigens. It has been reported that TCR beta sequences accurately predicted the HLA-A and HLA-B alleles of most subjects.

Primers included in the PCR were 60 Vbeta and 13 Jbeta primers. Produced via immunoSEQ multiplex PCR; TCRdb's table is partial and in-frame only. The table lists 160,000 or so clones, roughly 81% of them singletons. The V gene's germline CDR1 is SGHDN and CDR2 FVKESK. Deletions cut 3 bases from V and 4 bases from J, with 15 bases between. The length of the CDR3 is 15 residues. With respect to this clone: Its antigen is unidentified.

V usage is TRBV14 and J usage is TRBJ1-2, with a tentative D call TRBD1 (6 bases). The receptor was derived from a young woman in good health and CMV-seropositive. The specimen sequenced was PBMCs. The CDR3: CASSHTWTASYGYTF. CDR3 nucleotide sequence: TGTGCCAGCAGCCATACGTGGACAGCTAGCTATGGCTACACCTTC.